A few counts support the clone carrying this TCR beta chain. What it binds is not known. This entry comes from a study of response to subunit inactivated influenza vaccine. V was shortened by 4 bases and J by 6 bases, with 11 bases between the two germline ends. Germline V lookup: CDR1 SGHRS, CDR2 YFSETQ. CDR3 size: 13 residues. TCRdb processed the RT-PCR reads anew with MiXCR; each CDR3 protein has one entry. The table includes 500,000 or so distinct CDR3 sequences, roughly 9.8% detected once. General study points: The authors suggested that few new T cells are recruited per seasonal influenza vaccination.

The TCR originated in a man in his fifties who received an inactivated influenza vaccine. This chain connects TRBV5-1 to TRBJ2-1, with D uncertain. The specimen was PBMCs from blood, collected roughly 48 days after vaccination. The CDR3 coding sequence is TGCGCCAGCAGCGCCTGGCAGGCCAATGAGCAGTTCTTC. It codes for CASSAWQANEQFF.